This T cell receptor (beta chain) was found in a study of T-cell reconstitution after alpha-beta-depleted transplantation in children. TCRbeta library preparation incorporated unique molecular identifiers. TCRdb called the PCR reads again in MiXCR, with one record for every CDR3 protein. The table includes 450,000 to 550,000 distinct CDR3 sequences, more than 9.5% detected once. Germline CDR1 is MNHNS and CDR2 is SASEGT. V gave up 4 bases and J gave up 7 bases, with 12 bases separating them. The CDR3 is made up of 13 amino acids. The sequence derives from a female patient aged 2-15 years who had a stem cell transplant for aplastic anemia, so the T cells may come from the graft donor. Source: PBMCs, mostly from graft donor cells, taken 180 days after TCRalphabeta/CD19-depleted stem cell transplant. The J gene is TRBJ2-3, the V gene TRBV6-1; D is perhaps TRBD1 (5 bases). As DNA, the CDR3 is TGTGCCAGCAGTGTCAGGGTTGAGAATACGCAGTATTTT. This sequence encodes CASSVRVENTQYF.